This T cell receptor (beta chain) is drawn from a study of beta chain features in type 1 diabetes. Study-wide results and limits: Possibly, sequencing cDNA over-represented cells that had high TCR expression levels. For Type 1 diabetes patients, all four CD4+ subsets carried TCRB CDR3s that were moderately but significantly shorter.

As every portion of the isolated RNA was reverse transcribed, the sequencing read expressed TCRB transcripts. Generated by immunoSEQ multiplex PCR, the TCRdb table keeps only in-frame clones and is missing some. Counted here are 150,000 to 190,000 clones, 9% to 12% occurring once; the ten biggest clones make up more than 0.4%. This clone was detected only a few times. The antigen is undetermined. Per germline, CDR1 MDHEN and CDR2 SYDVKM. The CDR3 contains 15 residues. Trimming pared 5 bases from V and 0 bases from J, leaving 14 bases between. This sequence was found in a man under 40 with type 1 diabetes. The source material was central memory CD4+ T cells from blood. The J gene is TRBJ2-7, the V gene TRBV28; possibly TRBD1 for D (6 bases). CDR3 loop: CASSPTGTYSYEQYF. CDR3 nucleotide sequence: TGTGCCAGCAGTCCGACAGGAACCTACTCCTACGAGCAGTACTTC.